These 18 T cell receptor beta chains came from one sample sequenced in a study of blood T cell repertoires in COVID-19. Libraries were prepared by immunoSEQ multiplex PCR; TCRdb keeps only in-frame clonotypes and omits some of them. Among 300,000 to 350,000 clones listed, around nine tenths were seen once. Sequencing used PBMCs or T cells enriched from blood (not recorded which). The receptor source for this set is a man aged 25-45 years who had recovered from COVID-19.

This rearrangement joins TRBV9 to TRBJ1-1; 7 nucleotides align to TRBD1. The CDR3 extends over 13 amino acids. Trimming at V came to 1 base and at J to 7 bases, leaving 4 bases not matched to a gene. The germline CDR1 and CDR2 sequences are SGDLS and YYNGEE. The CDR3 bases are TGTGCCAGCAGCGTAAGGGGGCGCGGTGAAGCTTTCTTT. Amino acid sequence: CASSVRGRGEAFF. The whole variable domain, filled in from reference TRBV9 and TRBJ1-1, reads DSGVTQTPKHLITATGQRVTLRCSPRSGDLSVYWYQQSLDQGLQFLIQYYNGEERAKGNILERFSAQQFPDLHSELNLSSLELGDSALYFCASSVRGRGEAFFGQGTRLTVV.

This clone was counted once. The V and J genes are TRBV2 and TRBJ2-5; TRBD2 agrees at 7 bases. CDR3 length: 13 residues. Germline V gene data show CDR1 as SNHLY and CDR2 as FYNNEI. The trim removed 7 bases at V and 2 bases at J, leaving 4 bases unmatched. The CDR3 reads CASNWRGQETQYF. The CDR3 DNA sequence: TGTGCCAGCAACTGGCGGGGGCAAGAGACCCAGTACTTC.

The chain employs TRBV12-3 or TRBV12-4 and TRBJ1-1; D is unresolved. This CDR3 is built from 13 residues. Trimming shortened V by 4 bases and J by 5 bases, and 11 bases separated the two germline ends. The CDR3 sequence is CASSSRLRTEAFF. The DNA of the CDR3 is TGTGCCAGCAGTTCCCGCTTGCGGACTGAAGCTTTCTTT.

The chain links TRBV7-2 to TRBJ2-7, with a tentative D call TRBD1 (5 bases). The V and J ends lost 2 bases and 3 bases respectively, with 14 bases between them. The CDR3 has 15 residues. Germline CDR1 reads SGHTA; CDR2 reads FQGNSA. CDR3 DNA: TGTGCCAGCAGCTTACGGACACAAGCATACTACGAGCAGTACTTC. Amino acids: CASSLRTQAYYEQYF.

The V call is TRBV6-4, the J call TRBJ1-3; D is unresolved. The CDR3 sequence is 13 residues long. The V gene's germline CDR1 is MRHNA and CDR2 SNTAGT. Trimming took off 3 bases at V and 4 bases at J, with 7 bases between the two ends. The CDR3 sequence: CASSESVGNTIYF. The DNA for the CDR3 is TGTGCCAGCAGTGAGTCGGTCGGAAACACCATATATTTT.

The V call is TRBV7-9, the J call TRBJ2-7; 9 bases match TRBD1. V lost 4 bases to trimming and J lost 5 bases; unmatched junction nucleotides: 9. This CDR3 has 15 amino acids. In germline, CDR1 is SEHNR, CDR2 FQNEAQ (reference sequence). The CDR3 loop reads CASSWEDRGNHEQYF. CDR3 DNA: TGTGCCAGCAGCTGGGAGGACAGGGGAAACCACGAGCAGTACTTC.

The CDR3 bases are TGTGCCAGTACCCTGGGACAGCCAGGATATGGCTACACCTTC. It codes for CASTLGQPGYGYTF. The chain employs TRBV19 and TRBJ1-2; TRBD1 aligns across 7 bases. CDR3 size: 14 residues. Germline V CDR1 and CDR2: LNHDA, SQIVND (reference sequence). Trimming cost V 7 bases and J 5 bases; bases outside gene matches: 10.

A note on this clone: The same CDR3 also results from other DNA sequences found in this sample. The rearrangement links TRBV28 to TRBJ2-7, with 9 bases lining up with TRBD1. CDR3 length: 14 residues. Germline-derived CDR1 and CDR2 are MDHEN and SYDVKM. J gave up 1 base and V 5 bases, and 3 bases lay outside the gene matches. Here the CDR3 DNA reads TGTGCCAGCAGTCCGGGACAGGGATCCTACGAGCAGTACTTC. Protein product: CASSPGQGSYEQYF.

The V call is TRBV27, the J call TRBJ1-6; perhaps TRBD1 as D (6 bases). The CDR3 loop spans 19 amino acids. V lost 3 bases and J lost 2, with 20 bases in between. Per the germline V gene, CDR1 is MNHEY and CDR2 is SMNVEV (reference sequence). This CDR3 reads CASSFLTTRGITYNSPLHF. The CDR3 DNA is TGTGCCAGCAGTTTCCTCACAACGAGGGGGATCACCTATAATTCACCCCTCCACTTT.

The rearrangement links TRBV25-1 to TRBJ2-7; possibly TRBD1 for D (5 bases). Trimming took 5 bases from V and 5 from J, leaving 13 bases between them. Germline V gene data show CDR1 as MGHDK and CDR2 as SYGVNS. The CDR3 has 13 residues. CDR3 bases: TGTGCCAGCAGTCCAAGACCCAGGGACGAGCAGTACTTC. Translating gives CASSPRPRDEQYF.

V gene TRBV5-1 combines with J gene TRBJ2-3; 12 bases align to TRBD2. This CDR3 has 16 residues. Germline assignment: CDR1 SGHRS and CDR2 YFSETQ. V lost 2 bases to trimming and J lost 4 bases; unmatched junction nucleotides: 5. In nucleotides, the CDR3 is TGCGCCAGCAGCTTCGGACTAGCGGGGCTGTCAGATACGCAGTATTTT. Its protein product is CASSFGLAGLSDTQYF.

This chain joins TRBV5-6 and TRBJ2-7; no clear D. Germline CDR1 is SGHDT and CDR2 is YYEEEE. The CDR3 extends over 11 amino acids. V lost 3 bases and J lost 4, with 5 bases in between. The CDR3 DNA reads TGTGCCAGCAGCTATTCTTACGAGCAGTACTTC. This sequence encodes CASSYSYEQYF.

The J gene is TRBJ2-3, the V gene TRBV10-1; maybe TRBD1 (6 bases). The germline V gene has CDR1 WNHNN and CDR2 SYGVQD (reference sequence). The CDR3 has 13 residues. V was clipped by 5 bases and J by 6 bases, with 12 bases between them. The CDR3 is CASSTGSGDTQYF. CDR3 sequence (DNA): TGCGCCAGCAGTACAGGGTCGGGGGATACGCAGTATTTT.

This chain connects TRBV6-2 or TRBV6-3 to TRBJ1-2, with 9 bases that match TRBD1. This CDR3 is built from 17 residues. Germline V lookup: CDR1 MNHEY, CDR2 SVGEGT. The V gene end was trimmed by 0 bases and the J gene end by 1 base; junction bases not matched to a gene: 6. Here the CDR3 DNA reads TGTGCCAGCAGTTACTCGGATTACAGGGGGCTTAACTATGGCTACACCTTC. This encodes CASSYSDYRGLNYGYTF.

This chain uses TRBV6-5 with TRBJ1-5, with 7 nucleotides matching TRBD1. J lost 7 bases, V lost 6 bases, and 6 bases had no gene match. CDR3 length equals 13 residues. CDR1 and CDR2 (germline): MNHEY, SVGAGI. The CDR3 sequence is CASSKGAGQPQHF. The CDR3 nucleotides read TGTGCCAGCAGCAAGGGGGCAGGGCAGCCCCAGCATTTT.

The CDR3 loop reads CASSSSTLNYGYTF. DNA for the CDR3: TGTGCCAGCAGCTCGTCGACACTTAACTATGGCTACACCTTC. The chain recombines TRBV5-5 with TRBJ1-2; D not certain. CDR3 length equals 14 residues. V was shortened by 3 bases and J by 1 base, with 10 bases between the two germline ends. Germline V gene sequence: CDR1 SGHKS, CDR2 YYEKEE (reference sequence).

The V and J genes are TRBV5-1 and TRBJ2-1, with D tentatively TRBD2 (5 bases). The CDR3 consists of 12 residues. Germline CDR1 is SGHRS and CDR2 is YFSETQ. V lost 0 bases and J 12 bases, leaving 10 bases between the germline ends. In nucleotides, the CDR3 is TGCGCCAGCAGCTTGGCCGGGATGAGGCAGTTCTTC. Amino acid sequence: CASSLAGMRQFF.

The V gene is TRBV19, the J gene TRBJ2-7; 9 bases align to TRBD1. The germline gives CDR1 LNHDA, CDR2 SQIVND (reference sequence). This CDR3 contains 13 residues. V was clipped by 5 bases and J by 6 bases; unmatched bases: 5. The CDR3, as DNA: TGTGCCAGTAGTGAGGACAGGGGAAGCGAGCAGTACTTC. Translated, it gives CASSEDRGSEQYF.